This record looks at one T cell receptor beta chain sequence and its context. Its antigen is undetermined. Regarding time point: peripheral blood 6 weeks after treatment start. Locally advanced or metastatic urothelial carcinoma was present in patients. V lost 2 bases and J lost 4, with 4 bases in between. CDR1 is SGHTS and CDR2 is YDEGEE in the germline V gene. This CDR3 spans 11 amino acids. Clones were sequenced by immunoSEQ multiplex PCR, and TCRdb holds only the in-frame ones, with some missing. The data show around 50,000 clones, with about 85% seen just once and more than 1.5% held by the top ten. This specimen belongs to a study of PD-L1 blockade in urothelial cancer. For the study at large: Blood was analyzed 3 weeks (second dose) and 6 weeks after treatment start. Blood-derived samples held a median roughly 150,000 T cells.

Points from the study as a whole: Having blood TCR clonality under the median before treatment predicted better survival.

The TCR was taken from a man in his fifties with urothelial cancer. V gene TRBV5-8 combines with J gene TRBJ2-7, with unresolved D. The sample consisted of PBMCs, taken around atezolizumab (anti-PD-L1) treatment. DNA of the CDR3: TGTGCCAGCAGCTTCCGGTACGAGCAGTACTTC. Translated: CASSFRYEQYF.